The 25 T cell receptor beta chains below were found in one sample sequenced in a study of identifying expanded T cells in peripheral blood. Profiling relied on immunoSEQ multiplex PCR, and the TCRdb table lists in-frame clones only, not all of them. Of 75,000 to 95,000 clones in the sample, 89% were seen once. What was sequenced was blood. The source of these receptors is a person aged 18 to 70 in good health.

CDR3 in amino acids: CASSTQTGDEQYF. CDR3 DNA sequence: TGTGCCAGCAGCACGCAGACAGGGGACGAGCAGTACTTC. The J gene is TRBJ2-7, the V gene TRBV7-3; TRBD1 aligns across 8 bases. CDR3 length: 13 amino acids. V lost 5 bases, J lost 5 bases, and 5 bases stayed unmatched. Germline assignment: CDR1 SGHTA and CDR2 FQGTGA. The full variable domain, with the rest looked up from reference TRBV7-3 and TRBJ2-7, is GAGVSQTPSNKVTEKGKYVELRCDPISGHTALYWYRQSLGQGPEFLIYFQGTGAADDSGLPNDRFFAVRPEGSVSTLKIQRTERGDSAVYLCASSTQTGDEQYFGPGTRLTVT.

This chain joins TRBV7-2 and TRBJ2-7, with TRBD1 identical over 10 bases. CDR1 is SGHTA and CDR2 is FQGNSA in the germline V gene. The CDR3 is 15 residues long. Losses at the gene ends were 5 bases for V and 2 bases for J; bases not matched to a gene: 6. CDR3 sequence: CASSTAGTGAYEQYF. CDR3 nucleotide sequence: TGTGCCAGCAGCACAGCCGGGACAGGGGCCTACGAGCAGTACTTC.

The rearrangement uses TRBV6-5 and TRBJ1-2; tentatively, D is TRBD1 (6 bases). Germline V gene lookup returns CDR1 MNHEY and CDR2 SVGAGI. This CDR3 is built from 14 residues. Deletions cut 7 bases from V and 8 bases from J, with 20 bases between. The CDR3 protein is CASTLAGHLGGYTF. CDR3 nucleotides: TGTGCCAGCACCTTAGCGGGACACCTGGGAGGCTACACCTTC.

The chain is built from TRBV7-2 and TRBJ1-2; 9 bases are shared with TRBD1. With 5 bases clipped from V and 4 bases from J, the junction kept 11 bases outside the gene matches. The germline CDR1 and CDR2 sequences are SGHTA and FQGNSA. The CDR3 spans 16 residues. The CDR3 here is CASSPKSTTGGYGYTF. The CDR3 DNA follows: TGTGCCAGCAGCCCAAAAAGTACGACAGGGGGCTATGGCTACACCTTC.

The chain carries TRBV18 and TRBJ1-1; D perhaps matches TRBD1 (6 bases). The CDR3 is made up of 12 amino acids. Trimming shortened V by 2 bases and J by 6 bases, and 7 bases separated the two germline ends. The germline V gene has CDR1 KGHSH and CDR2 LQKENI. CDR3 in amino acids: CASSPNRAEAFF. CDR3 coding DNA: TGTGCCAGCTCACCAAACAGGGCTGAAGCTTTCTTT.

The J gene is TRBJ1-3, the V gene TRBV29-1, with D uncertain. V was cut by 4 bases and J by 4 bases, with 14 bases left in between. Germline V gene lookup returns CDR1 SQVTM and CDR2 ANQGSEA. This CDR3 is built from 14 residues. The CDR3 loop reads CSVVLVGAGNTIYF. The CDR3 nucleotides are TGCAGCGTTGTATTAGTGGGAGCGGGAAACACCATATATTTT. Full variable domain (missing parts from reference TRBV29-1 and TRBJ1-3): SAVISQKPSRDICQRGTSLTIQCQVDSQVTMMFWYRQQPGQSLTLIATANQGSEATYESGFVIDKFPISRPNLTFSTLTVSNMSPEDSSIYLCSVVLVGAGNTIYFGEGSWLTVV.

The V and J genes are TRBV7-3 and TRBJ1-6; perhaps TRBD1 as D (5 bases). This CDR3 has 15 amino acids. Germline values: CDR1 SGHTA, CDR2 FQGTGA. V was shortened by 4 bases and J by 5 bases, with 12 bases between the two germline ends. The CDR3 DNA reads TGTGCCAGCAGCTGGTCGGGGCCGGATAATTCACCCCTCCACTTT. It yields the protein CASSWSGPDNSPLHF.

The rearrangement uses TRBV7-8 and TRBJ1-2, with a tentative D call TRBD1 (6 bases). CDR1 SGHVS and CDR2 FQNEAQ come from the germline V gene. The CDR3 consists of 17 residues. The V end was cut by 1 base, the J end by 2 bases, with 17 bases between. CDR3 sequence: CASSLGGGQSLNYGYTF. The CDR3 DNA reads TGTGCCAGCAGCTTAGGGGGAGGACAGTCACTAAACTATGGCTACACCTTC.

The chain has TRBV6-1 and TRBJ1-6; unclear D gene. The CDR3 length is 12 residues. CDR1 is MNHNS and CDR2 is SASEGT in the germline V gene. The ends were cut back, 7 bases at V and 7 bases at J, with 8 bases in the middle. CDR3 loop: CASITSNSPLHF. The CDR3 DNA is TGTGCCAGCATTACTTCGAATTCACCCCTCCACTTT.

The genes are TRBV7-9 and TRBJ2-7; 9 nucleotides agree with TRBD1. CDR1 and CDR2 from the germline V gene are SEHNR and FQNEAQ (reference sequence). The CDR3 is 15 amino acids. The trim removed 5 bases at V and 3 bases at J, leaving 8 bases unmatched. The CDR3 spells CASSPVGTGLYEQYF. CDR3 nucleotide sequence: TGTGCCAGCAGCCCAGTGGGGACAGGGCTCTACGAGCAGTACTTC. Full variable domain (remainder filled in from reference TRBV7-9 and TRBJ2-7): DTGVSQNPRHKITKRGQNVTFRCDPISEHNRLYWYRQTLGQGPEFLTYFQNEAQLEKSRLLSDRFSAERPKGSFSTLEIQRTEQGDSAMYLCASSPVGTGLYEQYFGPGTRLTVT.

The V and J genes are TRBV9 and TRBJ1-1, with D possibly being TRBD1 (6 bases). There are 14 residues in the CDR3. The germline gives CDR1 SGDLS, CDR2 YYNGEE. Trimming took off 0 bases at V and 1 base at J, with 7 bases between the two ends. The CDR3 spells CASSVGQENTEAFF. The CDR3 DNA reads as TGTGCCAGCAGCGTAGGACAGGAGAACACTGAAGCTTTCTTT.

This chain uses TRBV7-2 with TRBJ1-6; TRBD1 aligns across 9 bases. CDR3 length: 16 residues. Germline CDR1 and CDR2: SGHTA and FQGNSA. V lost 1 base and J lost 6; bases outside the gene matches: 4. The CDR3 bases are TGTGCCAGCAGCTTAGACGGGACAGGGTTTAATTCACCCCTCCACTTT. Amino acids: CASSLDGTGFNSPLHF.

The genes are TRBV5-6 and TRBJ1-2; 9 nucleotides agree with TRBD1. CDR1 and CDR2 from the germline V gene are SGHDT and YYEEEE. The CDR3 length is 15 residues. Trimming cost V 0 bases and J 6 bases; bases outside gene matches: 6. CDR3 nucleotides: TGTGCCAGCAGCTTGGGGGACAGGGCCGTACATGGCTACACCTTC. This gives the protein CASSLGDRAVHGYTF.

The chain has TRBV7-2 and TRBJ1-2, with D possibly TRBD1 on 6 matching bases. From germline, CDR1 is SGHTA and CDR2 FQGNSA. This CDR3 is 13 amino acids long. V was cut by 5 bases and J by 2 bases, with 9 bases left in between. The CDR3 DNA is TGTGCCAGCAGCCCGAGGGGGAACTATGGCTACACCTTC. It is translated as CASSPRGNYGYTF.

The chain uses TRBV11-2 and TRBJ1-2; perhaps TRBD1 as D (6 bases). The CDR3 covers 16 residues. The germline V and J ends were trimmed by 2 bases and 8 bases, with 21 bases remaining between them. Germline V CDR1 and CDR2: SGHAT, FQNNGV. This CDR3 reads CASSLRAGGGPPGYTF. CDR3 DNA sequence: TGTGCCAGCAGCTTAAGGGCCGGAGGGGGGCCCCCGGGCTACACCTTC.

The DNA of the CDR3 is TGTGCCAGCAGCCAAGATCGAGAAAACTATGGCTACACCTTC. Residues: CASSQDRENYGYTF. The rearrangement links TRBV4-2 to TRBJ1-2; D unclear. CDR1 LGHNA and CDR2 YNFKEQ come from the germline V gene. The CDR3 is 14 residues long. V was pared by 0 bases and J by 2 bases, with 7 bases between.

This clone has just one count. The V and J genes are TRBV27 and TRBJ1-1, with a weak D call TRBD1 (5 bases). V lost 5 bases, J lost 10 bases, and 11 bases lay in between. The CDR3 covers 11 residues. Germline assignment: CDR1 MNHEY and CDR2 SMNVEV (reference sequence). The CDR3 DNA reads TGTGCCAGCAGTGGGGGGGTGCGAGCTTTCTTT. Protein sequence: CASSGGVRAFF.

The rearrangement joins TRBV11-3 to TRBJ2-1; unclear D gene. CDR1 and CDR2 from the germline V gene are SGHNT and YENEEA. V lost 5 bases to trimming and J lost 7 bases, with 12 bases between them. The CDR3 runs to 13 residues. CDR3 nucleotides: TGTGCCAGCAGCCCTGTGGGGAAGAATGAGCAGTTCTTC. Translation gives CASSPVGKNEQFF.

Comments on this clone: The sample carries other DNA sequences with the same CDR3. The rearrangement joins TRBV19 to TRBJ2-1; D not certain. V was clipped by 6 bases and J by 4 bases, with 4 bases between them. This CDR3 spans 11 amino acids. Germline loops: CDR1 LNHDA, CDR2 SQIVND (reference sequence). The DNA for the CDR3 is TGTGCCAGTAGAGGTTACAATGAGCAGTTCTTC. Translating gives CASRGYNEQFF.

J is TRBJ2-3 and V is TRBV9, with D hard to call. V was pared by 3 bases and J by 2 bases, with 13 bases between. This CDR3 has 15 residues. CDR1 and CDR2 (germline): SGDLS, YYNGEE. CDR3 residues: CASSANGIYTDTQYF. The CDR3 DNA follows: TGTGCCAGCAGCGCCAACGGTATCTACACAGATACGCAGTATTTT.

The chain recombines TRBV27 with TRBJ1-2; 7 bases are shared with TRBD1. V lost 8 bases and J lost 1; bases outside the gene matches: 13. CDR1 and CDR2 from the germline V gene are MNHEY and SMNVEV (reference sequence). There are 16 residues in the CDR3. The CDR3 region has the DNA TGTGCCAGCGCAACGACAGGGAGAACGTTTAACTATGGCTACACCTTC. Translation gives CASATTGRTFNYGYTF.

This clone was picked up a small number of times. The chain has TRBV7-2 and TRBJ1-4; D not resolved. CDR3 length: 14 residues. Germline CDR1 SGHTA, CDR2 FQGNSA. The germline V and J ends were trimmed by 4 bases and 3 bases, with 9 bases remaining between them. DNA for the CDR3: TGTGCCAGCAGCTCCGGGGTGGCTAATGAAAAACTGTTTTTT. It encodes CASSSGVANEKLFF.

V gene TRBV28 combines with J gene TRBJ2-1; D is tentatively TRBD1 or TRBD2 (7 bases each). Germline CDR1 reads MDHEN; CDR2 reads SYDVKM. The ends were cut back, 8 bases at V and 7 bases at J, with 15 bases in the middle. The CDR3 extends over 13 amino acids. CDR3 nucleotides: TGTGCCAGCCGGGGGGCAGGGGGAAATGAGCAGTTCTTC. It yields the protein CASRGAGGNEQFF.

This chain connects TRBV28 to TRBJ2-7, with TRBD1 matching 8 bases. CDR1 and CDR2 (germline): MDHEN, SYDVKM. V lost 4 bases, J lost 2 bases, and 7 bases stayed unmatched. This CDR3 comprises 15 residues. The CDR3 reads CASSSSGTGPYEQYF. As DNA, the CDR3 is TGTGCCAGCAGTTCCTCCGGGACAGGTCCCTACGAGCAGTACTTC.

In DNA form, the CDR3 reads TGTGCCAGCAGCTTAGAGGGACAGGGCCACACTGAAGCTTTCTTT. It encodes CASSLEGQGHTEAFF. The chain joins TRBV7-2 to TRBJ1-1, with TRBD1 matching over 9 bases. The ends lost 1 base at V and 3 bases at J; junction bases unmatched: 3. Germline CDR1 and CDR2: SGHTA and FQGNSA. This CDR3 is 15 amino acids long. The variable domain in full, with the rest retrieved from reference TRBV7-2 and TRBJ1-1, is GAGVSQSPSNKVTEKGKDVELRCDPISGHTALYWYRQSLGQGLEFLIYFQGNSAPDKSGLPSDRFSAERTGGSVSTLTIQRTQQEDSAVYLCASSLEGQGHTEAFFGQGTRLTVV.